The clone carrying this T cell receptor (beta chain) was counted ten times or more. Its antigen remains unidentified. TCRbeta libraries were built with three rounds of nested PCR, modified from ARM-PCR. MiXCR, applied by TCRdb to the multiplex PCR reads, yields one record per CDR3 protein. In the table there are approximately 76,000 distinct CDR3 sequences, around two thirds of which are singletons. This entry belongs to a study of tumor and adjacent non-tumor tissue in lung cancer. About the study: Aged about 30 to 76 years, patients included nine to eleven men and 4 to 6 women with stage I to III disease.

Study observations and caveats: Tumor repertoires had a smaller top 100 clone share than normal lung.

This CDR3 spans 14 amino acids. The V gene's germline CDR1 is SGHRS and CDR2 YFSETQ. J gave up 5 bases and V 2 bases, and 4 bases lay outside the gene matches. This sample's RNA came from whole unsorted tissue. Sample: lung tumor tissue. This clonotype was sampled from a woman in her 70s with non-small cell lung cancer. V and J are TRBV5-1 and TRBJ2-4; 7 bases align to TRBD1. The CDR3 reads CASSFTGAQNIQYF. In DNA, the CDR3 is TGCGCCAGCAGCTTTACAGGGGCGCAAAACATTCAGTACTTC.